This T cell receptor beta chain stems from a study of blood T cell repertoires in COVID-19. This clone came up many times. At the DNA level, this CDR3 is encoded by other sequences in the same sample as well. This table comes from immunoSEQ multiplex PCR, and its TCRdb copy is limited to in-frame clones, with some not included. The table has approximately 120,000 clones, roughly 79% seen once; the top ten hold 9.5% to 14%. The CDR3 runs to 14 residues. Germline values: CDR1 SGHRS, CDR2 YFSETQ. The V gene end was trimmed by 2 bases and the J gene end by 8 bases; junction bases not matched to a gene: 5.

Sequencing used peripheral blood. The clonotype comes from a human donor in a cohort sampled during active COVID-19. This rearrangement joins TRBV5-1 to TRBJ1-4; 8 bases are a match to TRBD1. For the CDR3, the DNA is TGCGCCAGCAGCTTAGGACAGGGTGGCGAAAAACTGTTTTTT. As protein: CASSLGQGGEKLFF. Using reference TRBV5-1 and TRBJ1-4 for the parts outside the CDR3, the full variable domain is KAGVTQTPRYLIKTRGQQVTLSCSPISGHRSVSWYQQTPGQGLQFLFEYFSETQRNKGNFPGRFSGRQFSNSRSEMNVSTLELGDSALYLCASSLGQGGEKLFFGSGTQLSVL.